This TCR beta chain was sequenced in a study of control samples from healthy donors and cancer patients. This clone is categorized as medium-sized (0.01 to 0.1%). Here immunoSEQ multiplex PCR was the method, and the copy in TCRdb shows in-frame clones only, minus some. The sample includes over 85,000 clones, approximately 88% of them seen just once. The germline V and J ends were trimmed by 3 bases and 2 bases, with 10 bases remaining between them. Per germline, CDR1 LGHDT and CDR2 YNNKEL (reference sequence). This CDR3 region has 14 residues. This TCR came from a woman aged 45-60 years with colorectal cancer. J is TRBJ1-1 and V is TRBV3-1 (or the pseudogene TRBV3-2); a weak D match, TRBD1 (5 bases). Input material: PBMCs. The CDR3 DNA is TGTGCCAGCAGCCACGATAGGGGAAACACTGAAGCTTTCTTT. It encodes CASSHDRGNTEAFF.